The subject of this entry is one T cell receptor beta chain. Its target is unknown. This entry is derived from a study of CXCR3-negative and CXCR3-positive naive CD8 T cells. CDR1 is SNHLY and CDR2 is FYNNEI in the germline V gene. This CDR3 spans 13 amino acids. All TRB cDNA libraries came from 5' RACE performed with UMI labels. TCRdb re-called the 5' RACE reads, yielding one record per CDR3 amino acid sequence without DNA. The sample table includes around 88,000 distinct CDR3 sequences. CD45RO-CCR7+CD27+CD95- was the phenotype of naive CD8+ T cells. Study-level findings and limits: Naive subsets expressed similar surface CD5; TRB CDR3 features served to infer TCR strength. CXCR3-positive naive cells had TRB CDR3s that were more hydrophobic than CXCR3-negative naive cells had. After cryopreservation, expression of CXCR3 was partially reduced, and most assays were run with fresh PBMCs. Diversity in memory CD8+ cells fell much lower than the comparably high levels seen in both naive subsets.

V usage is TRBV2 and J usage is TRBJ2-3. The TCR originated in a human donor in good health. Some clones in this sample may be carry-over from other donors' samples. The material sequenced was naive CXCR3+ CD8+ T cells from blood. Regarding subset: CD45RO-CCR7+CD27+CD95- naive CD8+ T cells expressing CXCR3 (TNR3+). The CDR3 reads CATLSLLTDTQYF.